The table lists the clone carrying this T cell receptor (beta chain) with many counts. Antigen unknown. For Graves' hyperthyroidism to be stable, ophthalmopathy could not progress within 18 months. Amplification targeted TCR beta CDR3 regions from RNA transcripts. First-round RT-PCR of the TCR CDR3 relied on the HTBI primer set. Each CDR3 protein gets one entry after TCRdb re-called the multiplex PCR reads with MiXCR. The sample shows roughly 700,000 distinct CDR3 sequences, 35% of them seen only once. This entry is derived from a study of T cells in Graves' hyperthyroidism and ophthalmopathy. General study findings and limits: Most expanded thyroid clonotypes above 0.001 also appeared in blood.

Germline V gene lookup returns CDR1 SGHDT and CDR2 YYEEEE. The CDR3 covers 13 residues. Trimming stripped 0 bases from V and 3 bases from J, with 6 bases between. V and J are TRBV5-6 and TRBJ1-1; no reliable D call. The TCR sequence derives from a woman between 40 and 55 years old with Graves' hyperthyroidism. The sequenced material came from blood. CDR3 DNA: TGTGCCAGCAGCTTGGATAGGTACACTGAAGCTTTCTTT. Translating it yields CASSLDRYTEAFF.